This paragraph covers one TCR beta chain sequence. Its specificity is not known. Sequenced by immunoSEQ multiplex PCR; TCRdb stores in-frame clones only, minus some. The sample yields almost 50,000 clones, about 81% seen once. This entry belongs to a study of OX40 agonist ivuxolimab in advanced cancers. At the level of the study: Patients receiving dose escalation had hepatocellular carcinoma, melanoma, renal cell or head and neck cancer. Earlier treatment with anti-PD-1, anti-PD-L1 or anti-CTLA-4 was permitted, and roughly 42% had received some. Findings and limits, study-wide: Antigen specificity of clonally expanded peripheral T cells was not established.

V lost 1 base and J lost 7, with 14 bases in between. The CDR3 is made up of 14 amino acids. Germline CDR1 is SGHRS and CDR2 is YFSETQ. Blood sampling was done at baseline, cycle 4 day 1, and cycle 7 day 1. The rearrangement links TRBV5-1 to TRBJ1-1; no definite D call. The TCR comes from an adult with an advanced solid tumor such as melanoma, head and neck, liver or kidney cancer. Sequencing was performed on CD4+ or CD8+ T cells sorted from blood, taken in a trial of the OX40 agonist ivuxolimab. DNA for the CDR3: TGCGCCAGCAGCTTGCTCCTTGACCCCAGTGAAGCTTTCTTT. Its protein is CASSLLLDPSEAFF.